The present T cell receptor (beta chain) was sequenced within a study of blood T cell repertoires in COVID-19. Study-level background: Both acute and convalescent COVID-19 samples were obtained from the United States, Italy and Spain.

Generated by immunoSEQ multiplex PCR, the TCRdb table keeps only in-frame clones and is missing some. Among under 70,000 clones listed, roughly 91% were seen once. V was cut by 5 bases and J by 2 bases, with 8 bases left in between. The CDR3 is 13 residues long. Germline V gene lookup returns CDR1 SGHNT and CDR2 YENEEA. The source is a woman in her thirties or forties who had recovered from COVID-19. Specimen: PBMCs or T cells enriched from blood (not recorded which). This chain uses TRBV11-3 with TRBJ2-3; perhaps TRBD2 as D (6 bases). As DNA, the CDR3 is TGTGCCAGCAGCCCGGGGGTCACAGATACGCAGTATTTT. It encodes CASSPGVTDTQYF.